Following are 29 T cell receptor beta chains from one sample sequenced in a study of T-cell memory formation after mild COVID-19. TCRdb re-called the 5' RACE reads with MiXCR, one entry per CDR3 protein. The table shows 200,000 to 250,000 distinct CDR3 sequences, with roughly 9.4% occurring only once. The sequenced sample was PBMCs or a T cell subset sorted from them (not recorded which). The receptors come from a man younger than 35 who had mild COVID-19 (a few samples of this study predate the infection). Cell type and time point are not known.

This clonotype has a handful of counts. The rearrangement joins TRBV12-5 to TRBJ1-1; D is undetermined. The CDR3 spans 12 residues. Germline V gene data show CDR1 as LGHNT and CDR2 as FRNRAP. Trimming shortened V by 3 bases and J by 8 bases, and 10 bases separated the two germline ends. The DNA of the CDR3 is TGTGCTAGTGGTTTCCCTCAGATAGAAGCTTTCTTT. Translation gives CASGFPQIEAFF. Together with reference TRBV12-5 and TRBJ1-1, the CDR3 gives the full variable domain: DARVTQTPRHKVTEMGQEVTMRCQPILGHNTVFWYRQTMMQGLELLAYFRNRAPLDDSGMPKDRFSAEMPDATLATLKIQPSEPRDSAVYFCASGFPQIEAFFGQGTRLTVV.

The V and J genes are TRBV7-9 and TRBJ1-1; the D is unclear. Trimming pared 5 bases from V and 8 bases from J, leaving 15 bases between. CDR3 length equals 13 residues. CDR1 is SEHNR, CDR2 FQNEAQ, per germline (reference sequence). This chain's CDR3 is CASSQVAAAEAFF. The CDR3 coding sequence is TGTGCCAGCAGCCAGGTGGCAGCCGCGGAAGCTTTCTTT.

The chain carries TRBV20-1 and TRBJ2-2; tentative D call: TRBD1 (6 bases). The CDR3 sequence is 16 residues long. CDR1 is DFQATT, CDR2 SNEGSKA, per germline (reference sequence). V was pared by 4 bases and J by 4 bases, with 19 bases between. Here the CDR3 DNA reads TGCAGTGCTATTCCCGAGGACAGAAGGATCACCGGGGAGCTGTTTTTT. This gives the protein CSAIPEDRRITGELFF.

This clonotype was recorded at least ten times. The rearrangement joins TRBV5-1 to TRBJ2-1; 12 bases are a match to TRBD2. V lost 4 bases to trimming and J lost 5 bases; unmatched junction nucleotides: 4. Germline V gene sequence: CDR1 SGHRS, CDR2 YFSETQ. The CDR3 runs 15 residues. In nucleotides, the CDR3 is TGCGCCAGCAGCGCGCTAGCGGGGGGGAACAATGAGCAGTTCTTC. This translates into CASSALAGGNNEQFF.

The sample holds many counts of this clonotype. The chain links TRBV7-2 to TRBJ2-7, with 7 bases aligning to TRBD1. This CDR3 is built from 15 residues. With 5 bases clipped from V and 7 bases from J, the junction kept 14 bases outside the gene matches. Germline V gene data show CDR1 as SGHTA and CDR2 as FQGNSA. CDR3 DNA: TGTGCCAGCAGCCCGCGTCCCGGGACAGTCTTTGAGCAGTACTTC. Its protein is CASSPRPGTVFEQYF.

This clonotype was seen ten or more times. The V gene is TRBV4-2, the J gene TRBJ1-4, with TRBD1 identical over 11 bases. J was trimmed by 7 bases and V by 0 bases; bases with no gene match: 4. The length of the CDR3 is 16 residues. Germline V gene data show CDR1 as LGHNA and CDR2 as YNFKEQ. The CDR3 coding sequence is TGTGCCAGCAGCCAAGATGCGGGGACAGGGGGTGAAAAACTGTTTTTT. Translating gives CASSQDAGTGGEKLFF.

Remarks on this clonotype: Germline and junction disagree at one end, which may indicate a read error. This chain connects TRBV7-7 to TRBJ2-5; the match to TRBD1 covers 11 bases. Germline-derived CDR1 and CDR2 are SSHAT and FNYEAQ (reference sequence). This CDR3 is built from 15 residues. CDR3 coding DNA: TGTGCTAGCAGCCCCCGGGACAGGGGGTGGGAGACCCAGTACTTC. Its translation: CASSPRDRGWETQYF.

The table lists this clonotype with a few counts. The V and J genes are TRBV6-5 and TRBJ1-1; no reliable D call. CDR1 is MNHEY, CDR2 SVGAGI, per germline. This CDR3 has 13 amino acids. Trimming removed 0 bases from V and 7 bases from J, with 9 bases in between. The CDR3 DNA sequence: TGTGCCAGCAGTTACTCGACCCCTAATGAAGCTTTCTTT. Protein product: CASSYSTPNEAFF.

This clonotype came up a few times. V and J are TRBV7-2 and TRBJ1-4, with D unclear. The CDR3 extends over 16 amino acids. V was cut by 5 bases and J by 0 bases, with 13 bases left in between. Germline lookup yields CDR1 SGHTA and CDR2 FQGNSA. The DNA for the CDR3 is TGTGCCAGCAGCCGAGAAGTTCTTGCAACTAATGAAAAACTGTTTTTT. Its protein is CASSREVLATNEKLFF.

This clonotype turned up a few times. V usage is TRBV6-2 or TRBV6-3 and J usage is TRBJ2-1, with 9 bases identical to TRBD1. The CDR3 loop spans 17 amino acids. Germline V lookup: CDR1 MNHEY, CDR2 SVGEGT. V lost 5 bases to trimming and J lost 7 bases; unmatched junction nucleotides: 15. In DNA form, the CDR3 reads TGTGCCAGCAGTCTAATCTACAGGGGGCTGAGTCGGAATGAGCAGTTCTTC. Translating it yields CASSLIYRGLSRNEQFF.

The chain couples TRBV6-1 to TRBJ2-1, with 16 bases lining up with TRBD2. Germline CDR1 reads MNHNS; CDR2 reads SASEGT. Trimming at V came to 6 bases and at J to 5 bases, leaving 1 base not matched to a gene. This CDR3 spans 15 amino acids. CDR3 nucleotide sequence: TGTGCCAGCAGGGGGACTAGCGGGGGGGACAATGAGCAGTTCTTC. This codes for CASRGTSGGDNEQFF.

This clonotype was observed a few times. V gene TRBV6-5 combines with J gene TRBJ2-2; D unresolved. Per germline, CDR1 MNHEY and CDR2 SVGAGI. The V gene lost 5 bases and the J gene lost 5 bases, with 9 bases spanning the gap. This CDR3 comprises 13 residues. CDR3 bases: TGTGCCAGCAGTACTCCCGGGACCGGGGAGCTGTTTTTT. Residues: CASSTPGTGELFF.

This clonotype occurred a few times. This chain joins TRBV24-1 and TRBJ1-4; D not resolved. This CDR3 spans 15 amino acids. Deletions cut 4 bases from V and 7 bases from J, with 15 bases between. Per the germline V gene, CDR1 is KGHDR and CDR2 is SFDVKD. The CDR3 nucleotides are TGTGCCACCAGTGACAGTGACATGGCCCCTGAAAAACTGTTTTTT. Translating gives CATSDSDMAPEKLFF.

There are many counts of this clonotype. The chain recombines TRBV7-6 with TRBJ2-7; 11 bases agree with TRBD2. CDR1 and CDR2 from the germline V gene are SGHVS and FNYEAQ. The CDR3 consists of 17 residues. Trimming cost V 3 bases and J 3 bases; bases outside gene matches: 10. Here the CDR3 reads CASSLTASGGPNYEQYF. DNA of the CDR3: TGTGCCAGCAGCTTGACGGCTAGCGGGGGGCCGAACTACGAGCAGTACTTC.

The genes are TRBV15 and TRBJ2-3; D uncertain. The CDR3 length is 17 residues. Trimming took off 0 bases at V and 0 bases at J, with 13 bases between the two ends. Germline V CDR1 and CDR2: LNHNV, YYDKDF (reference sequence). The CDR3 nucleotides are TGTGCCACCAGCAGAGATCCGACACCCTTTAGCACAGATACGCAGTATTTT. It yields the protein CATSRDPTPFSTDTQYF.

The chain carries TRBV27 and TRBJ1-5; no firm D call. The V gene's germline CDR1 is MNHEY and CDR2 SMNVEV (reference sequence). V was clipped by 2 bases and J by 4 bases, with 9 bases between them. The CDR3 sequence is 14 residues long. As DNA, the CDR3 is TGTGCCAGCAGTTTAGGGGTAGCAAATCAGCCCCAGCATTTT. Translation gives CASSLGVANQPQHF.

This chain connects TRBV29-1 to TRBJ2-3, with 10 bases that match TRBD2. V lost 6 bases, J lost 3 bases, and 3 bases stayed unmatched. Germline CDR1 reads SQVTM; CDR2 reads ANQGSEA. The CDR3 covers 13 residues. The CDR3 bases are TGCAGCGTGAGCGGGGGGGAAACAGATACGCAGTATTTT. Translated, it gives CSVSGGETDTQYF.

At least ten counts were recorded for this clonotype. V usage is TRBV5-1 and J usage is TRBJ2-3, with 7 bases fitting TRBD2. The germline gives CDR1 SGHRS, CDR2 YFSETQ. This CDR3 spans 16 amino acids. V lost 0 bases, J lost 2 bases, and 6 bases stayed unmatched. This CDR3 is CASSLGASGNTDTQYF. For the CDR3, the DNA is TGCGCCAGCAGCTTGGGGGCTAGCGGTAACACAGATACGCAGTATTTT. The full variable domain, in which reference TRBV5-1 and TRBJ2-3 provide the parts outside the CDR3, is KAGVTQTPRYLIKTRGQQVTLSCSPISGHRSVSWYQQTPGQGLQFLFEYFSETQRNKGNFPGRFSGRQFSNSRSEMNVSTLELGDSALYLCASSLGASGNTDTQYFGPGTRLTVL.

V gene TRBV6-5 combines with J gene TRBJ1-5; no definite D call. The CDR3 spans 14 residues. The V end was cut by 2 bases, the J end by 3 bases, with 8 bases between. Germline V gives CDR1 MNHEY, CDR2 SVGAGI. CDR3 nucleotide sequence: TGTGCCAGCAGTTACGCCCAGATCAATCAGCCCCAGCATTTT. As protein: CASSYAQINQPQHF.

In its sample, this clonotype was seen many times. V is TRBV20-1 and J is TRBJ2-5, with 9 bases that match TRBD1. The length of the CDR3 is 14 residues. Germline assignment: CDR1 DFQATT and CDR2 SNEGSKA (reference sequence). After removal of 5 bases from V and 7 bases from J, the junction contained 11 bases not matched to a gene. The CDR3 nucleotides read TGCAGTGCTGGGGGCCGACAGGGGGTAGGGACCCAGTACTTC. Amino acids: CSAGGRQGVGTQYF.

The rearrangement joins TRBV24-1 to TRBJ2-5; D tentatively fits TRBD1 or TRBD2 (5 bases each). The CDR3 has 17 amino acids. The V gene lost 3 bases and the J gene lost 7 bases, with 23 bases spanning the gap. The germline V gene has CDR1 KGHDR and CDR2 SFDVKD. CDR3: CATSDEGGGQGLGTQYF. CDR3 bases: TGTGCCACCAGTGATGAGGGTGGTGGACAAGGGTTGGGGACCCAGTACTTC.

This clonotype appeared a few times. The chain employs TRBV29-1 and TRBJ1-4; D gene unclear. CDR1 is SQVTM and CDR2 is ANQGSEA in the germline V gene. The V gene lost 1 base and the J gene lost 7 bases, with 1 base spanning the gap. The CDR3 covers 10 residues. The CDR3 here is CSVEGEKLFF. The CDR3 coding sequence is TGCAGCGTTGAAGGTGAAAAACTGTTTTTT.

This clonotype was picked up a small number of times. V gene TRBV5-1 combines with J gene TRBJ2-7; 8 bases are a match to TRBD1. This CDR3 spans 14 amino acids. Germline V lookup: CDR1 SGHRS, CDR2 YFSETQ. With 2 bases clipped from V and 3 bases from J, the junction kept 4 bases outside the gene matches. In nucleotides, the CDR3 is TGCGCCAGCAGCTTAACAGGGGGGAACTACGAGCAGTACTTC. Translating it yields CASSLTGGNYEQYF.

This clonotype was picked up a small number of times. The V call is TRBV27, the J call TRBJ2-7; D is perhaps TRBD2 (7 bases). Germline CDR1 and CDR2: MNHEY and SMNVEV (reference sequence). This CDR3 has 15 residues. The V end lost 5 bases, the J end lost 2 bases, and 16 bases lay between the germline ends. As DNA, the CDR3 is TGTGCCAGCAGTGCCCCTGGCGGGGGCCCCTACGAGCAGTACTTC. It encodes CASSAPGGGPYEQYF.

The rearrangement links TRBV2 to TRBJ1-2, with 7 positions matching TRBD1. CDR3 size: 13 residues. Trimming cost V 6 bases and J 8 bases; bases outside gene matches: 9. Germline CDR1 SNHLY, CDR2 FYNNEI. In nucleotides, the CDR3 is TGTGCCAGCAGACCGACAGGGCGGACCGGCTACACCTTC. Translated, it gives CASRPTGRTGYTF.

The rearrangement uses TRBV12-3 or TRBV12-4 and TRBJ2-2; 11 bases align to TRBD2. There are 16 residues in the CDR3. Unmatched junction bases numbered 4, after V lost 2 bases and J lost 5 bases. The CDR3 reads CASSLKLAGVTGELFF. Here the CDR3 DNA reads TGTGCCAGCAGTTTAAAACTAGCGGGGGTAACCGGGGAGCTGTTTTTT.

The rearrangement uses TRBV7-2 and TRBJ2-1; 9 nucleotides match TRBD2. Germline V gene data show CDR1 as SGHTA and CDR2 as FQGNSA. The CDR3 has 16 amino acids. V was clipped by 1 base and J by 8 bases; unmatched bases: 9. The CDR3 DNA sequence: TGTGCCAGCAGCTTAGTTGCAAGCGGGGGGCCCTATGAGCAGTTCTTC. Its translation is CASSLVASGGPYEQFF.

The chain joins TRBV4-2 to TRBJ1-2; a weak D match, TRBD1 (5 bases). The V gene lost 0 bases and the J gene lost 6 bases, with 20 bases spanning the gap. The germline gives CDR1 LGHNA, CDR2 YNFKEQ. CDR3 length equals 17 residues. CDR3: CASSQDPVMGGVDGYTF. CDR3 bases: TGTGCCAGCAGCCAAGACCCTGTCATGGGGGGGGTAGATGGCTACACCTTC.

This clonotype showed up many times. This CDR3 is CASSPGGRGGKLFF. DNA for the CDR3: TGCGCCAGCAGCCCCGGAGGCAGGGGGGGAAAACTGTTTTTT. The V gene is TRBV5-1, the J gene TRBJ1-4; 7 nucleotides align to TRBD1. This CDR3 has 14 amino acids. Germline-derived CDR1 and CDR2 are SGHRS and YFSETQ. With V trimmed by 4 bases and J by 10 bases, 10 bases remained unmatched.